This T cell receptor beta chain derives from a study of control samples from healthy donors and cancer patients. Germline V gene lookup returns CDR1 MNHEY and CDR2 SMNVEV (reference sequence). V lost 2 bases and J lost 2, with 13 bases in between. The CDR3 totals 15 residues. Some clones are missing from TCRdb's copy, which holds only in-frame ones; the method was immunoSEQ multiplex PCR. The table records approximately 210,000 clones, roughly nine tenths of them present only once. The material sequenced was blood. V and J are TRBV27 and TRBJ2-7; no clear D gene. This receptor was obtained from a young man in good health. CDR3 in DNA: TGTGCCAGCAGTTTAGAGGTGGGTCCGGCCTACGAGCAGTACTTC. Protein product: CASSLEVGPAYEQYF.